Listed below are T cell receptor beta chains from one sample, sequenced in a study of shared clonotypes between healthy human individuals. Method: immunoSEQ multiplex PCR; TCRdb's copy keeps in-frame clones and lacks some. The sample has about 700,000 clones; roughly 94% are singletons. Sequencing input: naive CD8+ T cells sorted from blood. These receptors all stem from a man aged 30-40 years in good health. CDR3s include the opening cysteine and the closing phenylalanine or tryptophan. Each record gives: D gene, J gene, V gene, clone size, CDR3 protein, CDR3 DNA. D genes are given only for firm matches. Part of the rows lack a size; the others show once, few, many or a class for expanded clones.

. TRBJ2-1 TRBV2 . CASSVAPGRNEQFF TGTGCCAGCAGTGTAGCACCGGGGCGCAATGAGCAGTTCTTC
. TRBJ2-3 TRBV6-5 . CASRGSSTDTQYF TGTGCCAGCAGAGGATCCTCCACAGATACGCAGTATTTT
. TRBJ2-7 TRBV27 . CASSLVAGSSYEQYF TGTGCCAGCAGTTTAGTTGCAGGGAGCTCCTACGAGCAGTACTTC
TRBD2 TRBJ2-7 TRBV18 . CASSPPGRTFARGSSYEQYF TGTGCCAGCTCACCCCCTGGAAGGACATTTGCGCGCGGGAGCTCCTACGAGCAGTACTTC
. TRBJ2-2 TRBV13 . CAQRRSTGELFF TGTGCCCAGCGCCGGAGCACCGGGGAGCTGTTTTTT
. TRBJ1-5 TRBV27 . CASSPRATGNQPQHF TGTGCCAGCAGTCCCCGGGCCACGGGCAATCAGCCCCAGCATTTT
TRBD2 TRBJ2-7 TRBV14 . CASSPRLAASYEQYF TGTGCCAGCAGCCCCAGACTAGCGGCAAGCTACGAGCAGTACTTC
TRBD2 TRBJ2-7 TRBV9 . CASSVDGASGYEQYF TGTGCCAGCAGCGTAGATGGGGCTAGCGGCTACGAGCAGTACTTC
. TRBJ2-3 TRBV19 . CASSIGARDWTDTQYF TGTGCCAGTAGTATAGGTGCCAGGGATTGGACAGATACGCAGTATTTT
. TRBJ1-2 TRBV10-1 once CASSVGQNYGYTF TGCGCCAGCAGTGTTGGACAGAACTATGGCTACACCTTC
TRBD1 TRBJ1-5 TRBV28 . CASTEGHRGHQPQHF TGTGCCAGCACCGAAGGGCACAGGGGACATCAGCCCCAGCATTTT
TRBD2 TRBJ2-7 TRBV11-2 . CASSSGTSAHPYEQYF TGTGCCAGCAGCTCCGGGACTAGCGCCCATCCCTACGAGCAGTACTTC
. TRBJ2-7 TRBV4-3 . CASSPSTRFEQYF TGCGCCAGCAGCCCATCCACTAGATTCGAGCAGTACTTC
. TRBJ2-2 TRBV7-6 . CASRLVAGELFF TGTGCCAGCAGGCTAGTGGCCGGGGAGCTGTTTTTT
. TRBJ2-3 TRBV28 . CASSLSLGETDTQYF TGTGCCAGCAGTTTAAGTTTGGGGGAGACAGATACGCAGTATTTT
TRBD1 TRBJ2-7 TRBV9 . CASSVAGQASYEQYF TGTGCCAGCAGCGTAGCTGGACAGGCTTCCTACGAGCAGTACTTC
TRBD1 TRBJ1-2 TRBV6-4 . CASSPRQGAGGYTF TGTGCCAGCAGTCCTAGACAGGGGGCCGGTGGCTACACCTTC
TRBD1 TRBJ2-1 TRBV11-2 . CASSSPFSTGPNLQGQFF TGTGCCAGCAGCTCCCCATTTTCGACAGGGCCAAACTTGCAAGGTCAGTTCTTC
. TRBJ2-7 TRBV27 . CASSLVSEPYEQYF TGTGCCAGCAGTTTGGTCAGCGAACCCTACGAGCAGTACTTC
TRBD1 TRBJ1-5 TRBV6-8 . CASIDGTANQPQHF TGTGCCAGCATTGACGGGACAGCGAATCAGCCCCAGCATTTT
. TRBJ1-2 TRBV28 . CASSRQAAWGYTF TGTGCCAGCAGTCGACAGGCCGCCTGGGGCTACACCTTC